The 26 T cell receptor beta chains below were found in one sample sequenced in a study of T cell responses to AZD1222 COVID-19 vaccine. The assay was immunoSEQ multiplex PCR, and TCRdb's table has in-frame clones only and misses some. The data hold roughly 120,000 clones, with around 85% observed a single time. The starting material was peripheral blood, obtained 28 days after the second AZD1222 dose. The receptors come from an adult who received the AZD1222 COVID-19 vaccine.

The genes are TRBV12-3 or TRBV12-4 and TRBJ1-2; the D gene is possibly TRBD1 (6 bases). The ends were cut back, 6 bases at V and 9 bases at J, with 14 bases in the middle. The CDR3 is made up of 12 amino acids. This CDR3 is CASRLLDSRYTF. The CDR3 bases are TGTGCCAGCAGACTCTTGGACAGCCGCTACACCTTC.

This chain links TRBV15 with TRBJ2-7; 13 bases line up with TRBD2. J gave up 6 bases and V 0 bases, and 11 bases lay outside the gene matches. Germline V gene data show CDR1 as LNHNV and CDR2 as YYDKDF (reference sequence). CDR3 length equals 18 residues. CDR3 nucleotide sequence: TGTGCCACCAGCAGAGACCTCGGACTAGCGGGGGATTCTCGCGAGCAGTACTTC. Amino acid sequence: CATSRDLGLAGDSREQYF.

This chain links TRBV27 with TRBJ2-1; no clear D gene. The CDR3 has 13 residues. Trimming removed 7 bases at V and 7 bases at J, with 14 bases between. Germline CDR1 reads MNHEY; CDR2 reads SMNVEV (reference sequence). The CDR3 coding sequence is TGTGCCAGCAAAGGAAGTCTTATTAATGAGCAGTTCTTC. Its translation is CASKGSLINEQFF.

This chain joins TRBV6-5 and TRBJ1-3; tentatively, D is TRBD1 (5 bases). This CDR3 is built from 15 residues. Germline V gives CDR1 MNHEY, CDR2 SVGAGI. V lost 0 bases to trimming and J lost 3 bases, with 9 bases between them. Written as DNA, the CDR3 is TGTGCCAGCAGTTACTCGGGGGGGGTTGGAAACACCATATATTTT. It encodes CASSYSGGVGNTIYF.

CDR3 nucleotide sequence: TGTGCCAGCAGTTACTCAGGACAGGGCACGTACGAGCAGTACTTC. This translates into CASSYSGQGTYEQYF. This chain links TRBV6-5 with TRBJ2-7; 8 bases align to TRBD1. Germline lookup yields CDR1 MNHEY and CDR2 SVGAGI. The J segment lost 4 bases and the V segment lost 0 bases, leaving 5 bases of the junction unmatched. CDR3 length: 15 residues.

About this clone itself: This same CDR3 is encoded by further DNA sequences in the sample. The chain couples TRBV18 to TRBJ1-3, with D hard to call. The CDR3 is 14 amino acids. CDR1 and CDR2 from the germline V gene are KGHSH and LQKENI. Trimming cost V 3 bases and J 2 bases, with 8 bases left between them. CDR3 in DNA: TGTGCCAGCTCACCCGCAGGCCCTGGAAACACCATATATTTT. This translates into CASSPAGPGNTIYF.

The V gene is TRBV6-4, the J gene TRBJ2-3; D remains ambiguous. This CDR3 spans 13 amino acids. The V end was cut by 5 bases, the J end by 2 bases, with 8 bases between. Germline-derived CDR1 and CDR2 are MRHNA and SNTAGT. The CDR3, as DNA: TGTGCCAGCAGTCCGACGGTCACAGATACGCAGTATTTT. Residues: CASSPTVTDTQYF.

The rearrangement uses TRBV3-1 (or the pseudogene TRBV3-2) and TRBJ1-3; D ambiguous. With 3 bases removed from V and 0 bases from J, the gap between germline ends came to 24 bases. Germline V gene lookup returns CDR1 LGHDT and CDR2 YNNKEL (reference sequence). The CDR3 contains 20 residues. The CDR3 nucleotides are TGTGCCAGCAGCCAGGAAGTGGTGGTGAGGCCCACCAGCTCTGGAAACACCATATATTTT. It translates to CASSQEVVVRPTSSGNTIYF.

This chain connects TRBV19 to TRBJ2-3; 9 bases agree with TRBD2. From germline, CDR1 is LNHDA and CDR2 SQIVND (reference sequence). The V and J ends lost 6 bases and 4 bases, in that order; junction bases with no gene match: 14. The length of the CDR3 is 17 residues. The CDR3 here is CASRDIDYSGGSDTQYF. CDR3 nucleotide sequence: TGTGCCAGTAGGGATATCGATTATAGCGGGGGTTCAGATACGCAGTATTTT.

The V call is TRBV6-5, the J call TRBJ2-2; no clear D. Germline V gene lookup returns CDR1 MNHEY and CDR2 SVGAGI. The CDR3 extends over 13 amino acids. V was trimmed by 6 bases and J by 6 bases, leaving 11 bases between them. CDR3 DNA sequence: TGTGCCAGCAGCCTCTACCCACCCGGGGAGCTGTTTTTT. Protein product: CASSLYPPGELFF.

The V gene is TRBV24-1, the J gene TRBJ2-3, with 8 bases aligning to TRBD2. Germline values: CDR1 KGHDR, CDR2 SFDVKD. V shed 3 bases, J shed 4 bases, and the junction held 5 bases outside the gene matches. The CDR3 loop spans 15 amino acids. The CDR3 DNA sequence: TGTGCCACCAGTGATACTAGCGGAGCGTCAGATACGCAGTATTTT. The encoded protein is CATSDTSGASDTQYF.

J is TRBJ2-1 and V is TRBV28; TRBD2 aligns across 8 bases. V gave up 3 bases and J gave up 4 bases; unmatched junction bases: 8. Germline assignment: CDR1 MDHEN and CDR2 SYDVKM. The CDR3 totals 16 residues. CDR3 coding DNA: TGTGCCAGCAGTTTGGGCGGGGGGACATCATACAATGAGCAGTTCTTC. Protein product: CASSLGGGTSYNEQFF.

This chain connects TRBV30 to TRBJ2-5, with D possibly being TRBD2 (6 bases). V was cut by 2 bases and J by 1 base, with 11 bases left in between. The CDR3 has 14 amino acids. CDR1 and CDR2 from the germline V gene are GTSNPN and SVGIG (reference sequence). CDR3 sequence (DNA): TGTGCCTGGAGTAACGGGGGACTCCAAGAGACCCAGTACTTC. Its protein is CAWSNGGLQETQYF.

The gene calls are TRBV3-1 (or the pseudogene TRBV3-2) and TRBJ1-2; TRBD1 agrees at 8 bases. This CDR3 contains 17 residues. Per the germline V gene, CDR1 is LGHDT and CDR2 is YNNKEL (reference sequence). Trimming cost V 4 bases and J 4 bases; bases outside gene matches: 14. In DNA, the CDR3 is TGTGCCAGCAGCCTCCTATCGGCAGGGGGCAGAGGCTATGGCTACACCTTC. Translating gives CASSLLSAGGRGYGYTF.

CDR3 DNA: TGTGCTAGTGCCCAGGACGGGATTAGCAATCAGCCCCAGCATTTT. This translates into CASAQDGISNQPQHF. The rearrangement joins TRBV12-5 to TRBJ1-5; no clear D. CDR3 size: 15 residues. The germline V gene encodes CDR1 LGHNT and CDR2 FRNRAP. V lost 7 bases to trimming and J lost 0 bases, with 13 bases between them.

This sequence joins TRBV18 and TRBJ1-2, with D possibly matching TRBD1 (5 bases). CDR3 length: 16 amino acids. From germline, CDR1 is KGHSH and CDR2 LQKENI. V was clipped by 6 bases and J by 2 bases, with 19 bases between them. CDR3 sequence (DNA): TGTGCCAGCTCCCCCCCGTCTCCGGGACGAAACTATGGCTACACCTTC. Its protein product is CASSPPSPGRNYGYTF.

The chain couples TRBV20-1 to TRBJ1-1; D is unresolved. From germline, CDR1 is DFQATT and CDR2 SNEGSKA (reference sequence). Trimming removed 6 bases at V and 1 base at J, with 6 bases between. The CDR3 extends over 11 amino acids. CDR3 nucleotide sequence: TGCAGTGCAGTCCCGAACACTGAAGCTTTCTTT. Residues: CSAVPNTEAFF.

The V gene is TRBV11-2, the J gene TRBJ1-4; D may be TRBD1 (5 bases). The CDR3 sequence is 14 residues long. The germline CDR1 and CDR2 sequences are SGHAT and FQNNGV. Trimming shortened V by 1 base and J by 12 bases, and 15 bases separated the two germline ends. CDR3 nucleotide sequence: TGTGCCAGCAGCTTAGCTGTAGGGGCAGGGCAACTGTTTTTT. This gives the protein CASSLAVGAGQLFF.

The chain links TRBV30 to TRBJ1-2; D remains unclear. This CDR3 spans 11 amino acids. V shed 4 bases and J shed 8 bases, with 11 bases lying between them. The germline V gene has CDR1 GTSNPN and CDR2 SVGIG (reference sequence). In DNA form, the CDR3 reads TGTGCCTGGATGGCAATGGGCGGCTACACCTTC. Translation: CAWMAMGGYTF.

The J gene is TRBJ1-1, the V gene TRBV28; D not certain. Germline V gene lookup returns CDR1 MDHEN and CDR2 SYDVKM. This CDR3 spans 13 amino acids. The V end was cut by 5 bases, the J end by 7 bases, with 14 bases between. CDR3 in DNA: TGTGCCAGCAGTCTCACAAACGGGGTTGAAGCTTTCTTT. Residues: CASSLTNGVEAFF. Together with reference TRBV28 and TRBJ1-1, the CDR3 gives the full variable domain: DVKVTQSSRYLVKRTGEKVFLECVQDMDHENMFWYRQDPGLGLRLIYFSYDVKMKEKGDIPEGYSVSREKKERFSLILESASTNQTSMYLCASSLTNGVEAFFGQGTRLTVV.

The V call is TRBV6-4, the J call TRBJ2-1; D is unresolved. This CDR3 is 13 amino acids long. Trimming removed 0 bases from V and 13 bases from J, with 13 bases in between. Germline loops: CDR1 MRHNA, CDR2 SNTAGT. The CDR3 protein is CASSDSSRFRQFF. CDR3 in DNA: TGTGCCAGCAGTGACTCGAGCAGGTTTCGTCAGTTCTTC.

This chain uses TRBV10-1 with TRBJ2-3; TRBD2 agrees at 13 bases. The CDR3 totals 18 residues. The germline V gene encodes CDR1 WNHNN and CDR2 SYGVQD (reference sequence). After removal of 6 bases from V and 0 bases from J, the junction contained 9 bases not matched to a gene. In DNA, the CDR3 is TGCGCCAGCAGCCGGACTAGCGGGGGCGTCGATAGCACAGATACGCAGTATTTT. Translation gives CASSRTSGGVDSTDTQYF.

DNA for the CDR3: TGTGCCAGCAGCCGAGGTGAAAGGGCGACTTCTGGAAACACCATATATTTT. Encoded protein: CASSRGERATSGNTIYF. The chain employs TRBV3-1 (or the pseudogene TRBV3-2) and TRBJ1-3; D call uncertain. In germline, CDR1 is LGHDT, CDR2 YNNKEL (reference sequence). The germline V and J ends were trimmed by 4 bases and 1 base, with 17 bases remaining between them. CDR3 length: 17 residues.

The chain couples TRBV5-4 to TRBJ1-3; 7 nucleotides match TRBD1. The CDR3 spans 16 residues. The V and J ends lost 4 bases and 1 base, in that order; junction bases with no gene match: 8. Germline loops: CDR1 SGHNT, CDR2 YYREEE (reference sequence). The CDR3 DNA follows: TGTGCCAGCAGCGCGGGACAGCCCAAATCTGGAAACACCATATATTTT. This translates into CASSAGQPKSGNTIYF.

The DNA of the CDR3 is TGTGCCAGCAGCCCCCACCCTAGCGGCTCCACAGATACGCAGTATTTT. It codes for CASSPHPSGSTDTQYF. The chain couples TRBV7-6 to TRBJ2-3; 7 nucleotides line up with TRBD2. Trimming cost V 5 bases and J 2 bases; bases outside gene matches: 10. This CDR3 has 16 residues. Germline CDR1 reads SGHVS; CDR2 reads FNYEAQ.

The chain has TRBV6-5 and TRBJ2-5; 7 bases line up with TRBD2. CDR1 is MNHEY, CDR2 SVGAGI, per germline. After removal of 6 bases from V and 5 bases from J, the junction contained 9 bases not matched to a gene. The CDR3 sequence is 14 residues long. CDR3: CASRQAGPEETQYF. CDR3 DNA: TGTGCCAGCAGACAAGCGGGGCCGGAGGAGACCCAGTACTTC.